These 22 T cell receptor beta chains came from one sample sequenced in a study of molecular identifiers for immune sequencing clone quantification. Using its own MiXCR run on the PCR reads, TCRdb lists one record per CDR3 protein. The sample has about half a million distinct CDR3 sequences; 20% to 25% are singletons. Sequencing was done on a sample of naive CD8+ T cells from blood, with Jurkat cell RNA spiked in. The subset is: FACS-sorted CD8+CD4-CCR7+CD45RA+ naive T cells. The receptor set was obtained from a human donor in good health. Some libraries in this study had Jurkat cell RNA spiked in.

This clonotype has ten or more counts. CDR3 nucleotide sequence: TGTGCCAGCAGCTTAGTAGGTCAGGGGGGCACTGAAGCTTTCTTT. It codes for CASSLVGQGGTEAFF. The gene calls are TRBV7-6 and TRBJ1-1; 7 bases agree with TRBD1. The CDR3 contains 15 residues. V lost 1 base to trimming and J lost 4 bases; unmatched junction nucleotides: 6. Per the germline V gene, CDR1 is SGHVS and CDR2 is FNYEAQ.

This clonotype was seen repeatedly, ten times or more. The chain combines TRBV4-3 with TRBJ2-7; the match to TRBD2 covers 8 bases. J lost 7 bases, V lost 0 bases, and 8 bases had no gene match. CDR3 length equals 15 residues. CDR1 is LGHNA, CDR2 YSLEER, per germline. In nucleotides, the CDR3 is TGCGCCAGCAGCCAAGATCGAGCGGGAGTTGGGGAGCAGTACTTC. Its protein is CASSQDRAGVGEQYF.

The CDR3 spells CSVVWGREGTDTQYF. In DNA form, the CDR3 reads TGCAGCGTTGTTTGGGGGAGGGAGGGCACAGATACGCAGTATTTT. The chain links TRBV29-1 to TRBJ2-3; TRBD2 matches at 7 bases. The CDR3 length is 15 residues. Germline V lookup: CDR1 SQVTM, CDR2 ANQGSEA. Losses at the gene ends were 4 bases for V and 1 base for J; bases not matched to a gene: 8.

This clonotype was observed many times. The chain couples TRBV12-3 or TRBV12-4 to TRBJ1-5; D gene uncertain. Trimming left V 4 bases short and J 9 bases short, with 16 bases between. The CDR3 is 14 amino acids. DNA of the CDR3: TGTGCCAGCAGTTCGACCCAATACCCAGGGCCCCAGCATTTT. The encoded protein is CASSSTQYPGPQHF.

A word on this clonotype: With a much larger clone just one base away, this may be a read error. The gene calls are TRBV7-6 and TRBJ1-3; no clear D. CDR3 size: 16 residues. V lost 8 bases to trimming and J lost 4 bases, with 21 bases between them. Germline V gene sequence: CDR1 SGHVS, CDR2 FNYEAQ. CDR3 region: CASGSTAGISGNTIYF. CDR3 sequence (DNA): TGTGCCAGCGGCTCTACCGCCGGGATCTCGGGAAACACCATATATTTT. Full variable domain (missing parts from reference TRBV7-6 and TRBJ1-3): GAGVSQSPRYKVTKRGQDVALRCDPISGHVSLYWYRQALGQGPEFLTYFNYEAQQDKSGLPNDRFSAERPEGSISTLTIQRTEQRDSAMYRCASGSTAGISGNTIYFGEGSWLTVV.

Ten or more counts support this clonotype. The J gene is TRBJ1-5, the V gene TRBV19; D might be TRBD1 (6 bases). Germline V CDR1 and CDR2: LNHDA, SQIVND (reference sequence). The CDR3 is made up of 13 amino acids. Between the trimmed V and J ends, which lost 10 bases and 6 bases, there was a span of 16 bases. CDR3 nucleotides: TGTGCCACCATGACAGGTTCGGGTCAGCCCCAGCATTTT. Amino acid sequence: CATMTGSGQPQHF. The full variable domain, with the rest looked up from reference TRBV19 and TRBJ1-5, is DGGITQSPKYLFRKEGQNVTLSCEQNLNHDAMYWYRQDPGQGLRLIYYSQIVNDFQKGDIAEGYSVSREKKESFPLTVTSAQKNPTAFYLCATMTGSGQPQHFGDGTRLSIL.

The V and J genes are TRBV19 and TRBJ2-1; D gene uncertain. Germline assignment: CDR1 LNHDA and CDR2 SQIVND (reference sequence). The CDR3 is 12 amino acids. With 10 bases removed from V and 2 bases from J, the gap between germline ends came to 9 bases. The CDR3 coding sequence is TGTGCCACCCTGAGCCCCTACAATGAGCAGTTCTTC. It encodes CATLSPYNEQFF. The full variable domain, completed using reference TRBV19 and TRBJ2-1, is DGGITQSPKYLFRKEGQNVTLSCEQNLNHDAMYWYRQDPGQGLRLIYYSQIVNDFQKGDIAEGYSVSREKKESFPLTVTSAQKNPTAFYLCATLSPYNEQFFGPGTRLTVL.

As to this clonotype: A clone one base away is much larger, so this may be a read error. The gene calls are TRBV7-2 and TRBJ2-1; D call uncertain. Germline assignment: CDR1 SGHTA and CDR2 FQGNSA. The CDR3 sequence is 11 residues long. The CDR3 region is CASTSYDEQFF. The CDR3 DNA sequence: TGTGCCAGCACAAGCTACGATGAGCAGTTCTTC.

The chain employs TRBV20-1 and TRBJ2-3, with 8 bases fitting TRBD2. The V gene end was trimmed by 1 base and the J gene end by 2 bases; junction bases not matched to a gene: 11. Germline V CDR1 and CDR2: DFQATT, SNEGSKA (reference sequence). This CDR3 has 17 amino acids. The CDR3 sequence: CSARVPTSGQLTDTQYF. CDR3 sequence (DNA): TGCAGTGCTAGAGTCCCTACTAGCGGACAACTCACAGATACGCAGTATTTT.

This clonotype came up a few times. This chain connects TRBV3-1 to TRBJ1-6; D ambiguous. Germline lookup yields CDR1 LGHDT and CDR2 YNNKEL (reference sequence). V was shortened by 2 bases and J by 0 bases, with 8 bases between the two germline ends. The CDR3 has 16 amino acids. The DNA of the CDR3 is TGTGCCAGCAGCCAACCCTCAGACTCCTATAATTCACCCCTCCACTTT. Amino acids: CASSQPSDSYNSPLHF.

The genes are TRBV4-1 and TRBJ2-7, with a possible D match to TRBD2 (5 bases). Trimming stripped 1 base from V and 1 base from J, with 17 bases between. Germline CDR1 and CDR2: MGHRA and YSYEKL. CDR3 size: 17 residues. The CDR3 DNA is TGCGCCAGCAGCCAAGTACCGGGGTTTTATAGGTCCTACGAGCAGTACTTC. This gives the protein CASSQVPGFYRSYEQYF.

This clonotype was found many times. The gene calls are TRBV14 and TRBJ2-2; D not resolved. CDR3 length: 17 residues. The ends were cut back, 3 bases at V and 0 bases at J, with 14 bases in the middle. Germline-derived CDR1 and CDR2 are SGHDN and FVKESK. The DNA of the CDR3 is TGTGCCAGCAGCCACACCTACACCGGAGCGAACACCGGGGAGCTGTTTTTT. It codes for CASSHTYTGANTGELFF.

With respect to this clonotype: A read error may be the cause here, since a much bigger clone is one base away. The chain combines TRBV5-6 with TRBJ2-2; the match to TRBD1 covers 7 bases. Germline assignment: CDR1 SGHDT and CDR2 YYEEEE. The CDR3 runs 16 residues. CDR3 DNA: TGTGCCAGCAGCTTGGGCCAGGGGGTATTCACCGGGGTGCTGTTTTTT. This encodes CASSLGQGVFTGVLFF.

This clonotype was seen at least ten times. The rearrangement links TRBV29-1 to TRBJ2-5; TRBD1 might be the D (6 bases). Germline V CDR1 and CDR2: SQVTM, ANQGSEA. The CDR3 is 15 residues long. V shed 5 bases and J shed 0 bases, with 16 bases lying between them. CDR3 in amino acids: CSVTSGVGDQETQYF. CDR3 sequence (DNA): TGCAGCGTTACCTCAGGGGTGGGGGACCAAGAGACCCAGTACTTC. The variable domain in full, completed from reference TRBV29-1 and TRBJ2-5, reads SAVISQKPSRDICQRGTSLTIQCQVDSQVTMMFWYRQQPGQSLTLIATANQGSEATYESGFVIDKFPISRPNLTFSTLTVSNMSPEDSSIYLCSVTSGVGDQETQYFGPGTRLLVL.

Details on this clonotype: A much larger clone differs by one base, so this may be a read error. The V gene is TRBV6-2 or TRBV6-3, the J gene TRBJ1-1; D gene uncertain. The CDR3 contains 14 residues. Germline V gene data show CDR1 as MNHEY and CDR2 as SVGEGT. DNA of the CDR3: TGTGCCTGCAGTTACGACATTCTGAACACTGAAGCTTTCTTT. It encodes CACSYDILNTEAFF.

In this sample, this clonotype turned up many times. This chain uses TRBV12-3 or TRBV12-4 with TRBJ2-3; 7 nucleotides agree with TRBD2. The J segment lost 2 bases and the V segment lost 7 bases, leaving 6 bases of the junction unmatched. The CDR3 runs to 14 residues. CDR3 in amino acids: CASNLRDYTDTQYF. The CDR3 DNA follows: TGTGCCAGCAACCTCCGGGACTACACAGATACGCAGTATTTT.

Concerning this clonotype itself: The conserved closing phenylalanine or tryptophan is absent in this CDR3, likely reflecting a read error. This chain links TRBV5-6 with TRBJ1-1; D gene ambiguous. CDR3 length: 13 amino acids. Germline V gives CDR1 SGHDT, CDR2 YYEEEE. V dropped 1 base and J dropped 10 bases, with 14 bases sitting between them. The DNA of the CDR3 is TGTGCCAGCAGCTTGCCGGGCCCCGCAGGAGCTTTCCTT. This encodes CASSLPGPAGAFL.

This clonotype was seen at least ten times. The gene calls are TRBV29-1 and TRBJ2-7; possibly TRBD2 for D (6 bases). The CDR3 totals 16 residues. CDR1 is SQVTM and CDR2 is ANQGSEA in the germline V gene. V lost 1 base and J 3 bases, leaving 19 bases between the germline ends. CDR3 loop: CSVEAPLGGAYYEQYF. The CDR3 DNA reads TGCAGCGTTGAAGCCCCCCTAGGCGGGGCCTACTACGAGCAGTACTTC.

This sequence joins TRBV6-6 and TRBJ1-1; TRBD1 matches at 11 bases. This CDR3 contains 15 residues. The V segment lost 2 bases and the J segment 4 bases; nucleotides outside the gene matches: 3. CDR1 and CDR2 (germline): MNHNY, SVGAGI (reference sequence). The CDR3 protein is CASSYGTGGITEAFF. CDR3 nucleotides: TGTGCCAGCAGTTACGGGACAGGGGGGATCACTGAAGCTTTCTTT.

This clonotype was counted ten times or more. The genes are TRBV6-1 and TRBJ2-2, with D possibly being TRBD2 (6 bases). CDR1 MNHNS and CDR2 SASEGT come from the germline V gene. V lost 6 bases, J lost 7 bases, and 12 bases lay in between. There are 13 residues in the CDR3. The CDR3 DNA sequence: TGTGCCAGCAGGACGGGGGATGGCGGGGAGCTGTTTTTT. This translates into CASRTGDGGELFF.

Notes on this clonotype: A clone one base away is much larger, so this may be a read error. V and J are TRBV7-9 and TRBJ1-1; maybe TRBD1 (5 bases). Germline CDR1 SEHNR, CDR2 FQNEAQ (reference sequence). Trimming cost V 5 bases and J 6 bases, with 16 bases left between them. The CDR3 extends over 14 amino acids. The DNA of the CDR3 is TGTGCCAGCAGCCTCCCAGGGTGGTCTGCTGAAGCTTTCTTT. It translates to CASSLPGWSAEAFF.

This clonotype was observed a few times. This chain uses TRBV12-3 or TRBV12-4 with TRBJ2-5, with TRBD1 matching 7 bases. CDR3 length equals 14 residues. The ends lost 7 bases at V and 0 bases at J; junction bases unmatched: 5. The CDR3 DNA follows: TGTGCCAGCACCGTTGGGACAGACCAAGAGACCCAGTACTTC. It yields the protein CASTVGTDQETQYF.